This T cell receptor beta chain was recovered during a study of T cell clonotyping in hematopoietic cell transplantation (dated by TCRdb to the early 2020s). For the wider study: Recipient samples taken before transplant were collected after cytoreduction. In the study, some 140 blood samples were gathered from a few dozen consecutive transplant recipients and their related donors. Recruitment of patients ran from 2015 to early 2017, and follow-up continued until September 2020 or until death. What the authors observed across the whole study: Sample size was limited, and cells were not sorted, so CD4 and CD8 repertoire contributions could not be separated. Overlap with donor repertoires was found for only a small fraction of recipient repertoires, with over 97% found to appear de novo at the given depth. Donor and pretransplant recipient Inverse Simpson Index values predicted broader posttransplant TCR repertoire diversity. After transplant, TCR diversity in recipients dropped, and pathologically expanded clonotypes increased progressively from day 30 to day 180.

The immunoSEQ assay, a bias-controlled multiplex PCR using V- and J-specific primers, was used to amplify TCR beta CDR3 regions from genomic DNA. A proprietary barcode and Illumina adapter sequences were added to the CDR3 amplicons in a second PCR step. CDR3 libraries were sequenced on an Illumina MiSeq instrument. The authors' pipeline ran thus. immunoSEQ Analyzer 3.0 was used for export and quality control, with R Bioconductor and Immunarch used for downstream analyses. Only productive rearrangements in the normalized downsampled data set were used to calculate repertoire metrics. Pathologically expanded clonotypes were defined as those larger than 5 templates in the normalized cohort. The Inverse Simpson Index was used to measure repertoire diversity. CMV-specificity analyses were carried out on the non-normalized data set to capture all clonotypes. TCRdb obtained this table from immuneACCESS and retained in-frame rearrangements with V and J assigned. These tables miss some clones; where compared with another copy, unresolved V genes account for less than half of the shortfall, and the remainder is unexplained. The V and J calls and clone size were taken over from that table, and D and trimming were inferred from the DNA. This sample has fewer than 25,000 clones in its table, and 75% to 90% of those were observed once. About 3.7% of the sample comes from the top ten.

For this clone: Its antigen is not yet known. The record has no base qualities; no much larger clone is one base away.

Reading the germline V gene gives CDR1 MGHRA and CDR2 YSYEKL. Cut back by 3 bases and 1 base, the V and J ends lie 12 bases apart. From the cysteine through the phenylalanine, the CDR3 covers 15 amino acids. The CDR3 DNA has 45 bases and is translated from base 1. The time point label, as the study defines it: recipient sample about 28 days before transplant, after cytoreduction. Blood samples were obtained from recipients approximately 28 days before transplant and at days 30, 100 and 180 after transplant. Nuclei Lysis Solution was used to extract genomic DNA from fresh or cryopreserved unfractionated peripheral blood mononuclear cells.

Recombination linked TRBV4-1 to TRBJ1-2; TRBD1 is possibly the D segment (5 matching bases). This clonotype originated in a man aged 18 to 35 with biphenotypic leukemia. Some clones in this sample may be carry-over from other donors' samples. Sample: peripheral blood mononuclear cells, taken before stem cell transplant. Here is the DNA: TGCGCCAGCAGCCAGACCCAGACAGATAACTATGGCTACACCTTC. Its translation reads: CASSQTQTDNYGYTF.